This T cell receptor (beta chain) is from a study of beta chain features in type 1 diabetes. For the study at large: All samples yielded 107,917,701 examined sorted cells.

Study outcomes and limitations: There was no resolution here of whether HLA type influences TCRB rearrangement.

CD4+ cells of the naive, central memory, regulatory and stem cell-like memory types were sorted via CD45RO/CCR7/CD25/CD127/CD95/CD27. This clone came up a few times. Its antigen is not identified. V was shortened by 1 base and J by 0 bases, with 8 bases between the two germline ends. The CDR3 loop spans 15 amino acids. CDR1 and CDR2 (germline): SGHVS, FQNEAQ. Reverse transcription of all isolated RNA meant that expressed TCRB transcripts were sequenced. The repertoire was sequenced with immunoSEQ multiplex PCR; TCRdb's copy has only in-frame clones and lacks some. The table records under 90,000 clones, around 32% of them present only once.

This clonotype originated in a woman aged 18 to 35 in good health. Sequenced material: stem cell memory CD4+ T cells from blood. The gene calls are TRBV7-8 and TRBJ2-3; D gene unclear. CDR3 in amino acids: CASSLDEVSTDTQYF. For the CDR3, the DNA is TGTGCCAGCAGCTTAGATGAGGTTAGCACAGATACGCAGTATTTT. Using reference TRBV7-8 and TRBJ2-3 for the parts outside the CDR3, the full variable domain is GAGVSQSPRYKVAKRGQDVALRCDPISGHVSLFWYQQALGQGPEFLTYFQNEAQLDKSGLPSDRFFAERPEGSVSTLKIQRTQQEDSAVYLCASSLDEVSTDTQYFGPGTRLTVL.